This T cell receptor beta chain was recorded in a study of blood T cell repertoires in COVID-19. In the study overall: Specimens from acute and convalescent COVID-19 originated in the United States, Italy and Spain.

The CDR3 contains 12 residues. CDR1 is SNHLY and CDR2 is FYNNEI in the germline V gene. V was shortened by 6 bases and J by 8 bases, with 10 bases between the two germline ends. Per the authors' pipeline: Amplification with reference gene primers provided the estimates of nucleated cell counts. Sequencing was performed with immunoSEQ multiplex PCR; in TCRdb, only in-frame clones are kept and a portion is missing. V, J and clone size are those of that table, while D and trimming were read from the DNA. The sample includes 180,000 or so clones, roughly four fifths seen only once; the top ten take approximately 7.2%.

The material sequenced was peripheral blood. This clonotype was sampled from a human donor with acute or convalescent COVID-19. The donor label of this sample is uncertain. The chain recombines TRBV2 with TRBJ2-2; D unclear. In DNA, the CDR3 is TGTGCCAGCAGATACGCGGCGGGGGAGCTGTTTTTT. Its protein product is CASRYAAGELFF.